Listed here are 6 T cell receptor beta chains from one sample, sequenced in a study of cytomegalovirus exposure and HLA in healthy donors. Sequencing used immunoSEQ multiplex PCR; TCRdb keeps in-frame clones, though not all of them. Of 150,000 to 250,000 clones listed, about 81% are singletons. The source material was PBMCs. Receptor source: a woman in her 30s in good health and CMV-seronegative.

This clone appeared a single time. This chain links TRBV6-1 with TRBJ1-6; TRBD1 matches at 8 bases. The J segment lost 7 bases and the V segment lost 6 bases, leaving 5 bases of the junction unmatched. In germline, CDR1 is MNHNS, CDR2 SASEGT. CDR3 size: 14 residues. The CDR3 sequence: CASRRTGGNSPLHF. The CDR3 DNA follows: TGTGCCAGCAGACGAACAGGGGGAAATTCACCCCTCCACTTT.

This chain links TRBV7-7 with TRBJ2-7; tentatively, D is TRBD1 (6 bases). Trimming removed 5 bases from V and 1 base from J, with 9 bases in between. This CDR3 is built from 13 residues. CDR1 and CDR2 from the germline V gene are SSHAT and FNYEAQ (reference sequence). DNA for the CDR3: TGTGCCAGCAGCCCGGACAGATCCTACGAGCAGTACTTC. It yields the protein CASSPDRSYEQYF.

The chain has TRBV12-5 and TRBJ1-1; the D gene is possibly TRBD1 (5 bases). V was clipped by 7 bases and J by 1 base, with 13 bases between them. This CDR3 contains 14 residues. Germline CDR1 reads LGHNT; CDR2 reads FRNRAP. CDR3 sequence: CASAPPDRNTEAFF. The CDR3 bases are TGTGCTAGTGCCCCTCCAGACAGGAACACTGAAGCTTTCTTT.

The rearrangement links TRBV29-1 to TRBJ1-5; maybe TRBD1 (5 bases). Germline lookup yields CDR1 SQVTM and CDR2 ANQGSEA. The CDR3 consists of 12 residues. Trimming took off 4 bases at V and 4 bases at J, with 8 bases between the two ends. This CDR3 is CSVGSGNQPQHF. CDR3 sequence (DNA): TGCAGCGTTGGTTCAGGGAATCAGCCCCAGCATTTT.

V usage is TRBV9 and J usage is TRBJ2-5, with D tentatively TRBD2 (6 bases). In germline, CDR1 is SGDLS, CDR2 YYNGEE. V lost 3 bases to trimming and J lost 5 bases, with 20 bases between them. This CDR3 contains 16 residues. The DNA for the CDR3 is TGTGCCAGCAGCGCCCGGTTGGACGGGAGCGGGGAGACCCAGTACTTC. This gives the protein CASSARLDGSGETQYF.

CDR3 coding DNA: TGTGCCAGCAGCGTAAGGCGGGACCAAGAGACCCAGTACTTC. Translating gives CASSVRRDQETQYF. The chain couples TRBV9 to TRBJ2-5, with a weak D call TRBD2 (5 bases). The germline V gene encodes CDR1 SGDLS and CDR2 YYNGEE. This CDR3 spans 14 amino acids. Trimming shortened V by 1 base and J by 0 bases, and 7 bases separated the two germline ends.